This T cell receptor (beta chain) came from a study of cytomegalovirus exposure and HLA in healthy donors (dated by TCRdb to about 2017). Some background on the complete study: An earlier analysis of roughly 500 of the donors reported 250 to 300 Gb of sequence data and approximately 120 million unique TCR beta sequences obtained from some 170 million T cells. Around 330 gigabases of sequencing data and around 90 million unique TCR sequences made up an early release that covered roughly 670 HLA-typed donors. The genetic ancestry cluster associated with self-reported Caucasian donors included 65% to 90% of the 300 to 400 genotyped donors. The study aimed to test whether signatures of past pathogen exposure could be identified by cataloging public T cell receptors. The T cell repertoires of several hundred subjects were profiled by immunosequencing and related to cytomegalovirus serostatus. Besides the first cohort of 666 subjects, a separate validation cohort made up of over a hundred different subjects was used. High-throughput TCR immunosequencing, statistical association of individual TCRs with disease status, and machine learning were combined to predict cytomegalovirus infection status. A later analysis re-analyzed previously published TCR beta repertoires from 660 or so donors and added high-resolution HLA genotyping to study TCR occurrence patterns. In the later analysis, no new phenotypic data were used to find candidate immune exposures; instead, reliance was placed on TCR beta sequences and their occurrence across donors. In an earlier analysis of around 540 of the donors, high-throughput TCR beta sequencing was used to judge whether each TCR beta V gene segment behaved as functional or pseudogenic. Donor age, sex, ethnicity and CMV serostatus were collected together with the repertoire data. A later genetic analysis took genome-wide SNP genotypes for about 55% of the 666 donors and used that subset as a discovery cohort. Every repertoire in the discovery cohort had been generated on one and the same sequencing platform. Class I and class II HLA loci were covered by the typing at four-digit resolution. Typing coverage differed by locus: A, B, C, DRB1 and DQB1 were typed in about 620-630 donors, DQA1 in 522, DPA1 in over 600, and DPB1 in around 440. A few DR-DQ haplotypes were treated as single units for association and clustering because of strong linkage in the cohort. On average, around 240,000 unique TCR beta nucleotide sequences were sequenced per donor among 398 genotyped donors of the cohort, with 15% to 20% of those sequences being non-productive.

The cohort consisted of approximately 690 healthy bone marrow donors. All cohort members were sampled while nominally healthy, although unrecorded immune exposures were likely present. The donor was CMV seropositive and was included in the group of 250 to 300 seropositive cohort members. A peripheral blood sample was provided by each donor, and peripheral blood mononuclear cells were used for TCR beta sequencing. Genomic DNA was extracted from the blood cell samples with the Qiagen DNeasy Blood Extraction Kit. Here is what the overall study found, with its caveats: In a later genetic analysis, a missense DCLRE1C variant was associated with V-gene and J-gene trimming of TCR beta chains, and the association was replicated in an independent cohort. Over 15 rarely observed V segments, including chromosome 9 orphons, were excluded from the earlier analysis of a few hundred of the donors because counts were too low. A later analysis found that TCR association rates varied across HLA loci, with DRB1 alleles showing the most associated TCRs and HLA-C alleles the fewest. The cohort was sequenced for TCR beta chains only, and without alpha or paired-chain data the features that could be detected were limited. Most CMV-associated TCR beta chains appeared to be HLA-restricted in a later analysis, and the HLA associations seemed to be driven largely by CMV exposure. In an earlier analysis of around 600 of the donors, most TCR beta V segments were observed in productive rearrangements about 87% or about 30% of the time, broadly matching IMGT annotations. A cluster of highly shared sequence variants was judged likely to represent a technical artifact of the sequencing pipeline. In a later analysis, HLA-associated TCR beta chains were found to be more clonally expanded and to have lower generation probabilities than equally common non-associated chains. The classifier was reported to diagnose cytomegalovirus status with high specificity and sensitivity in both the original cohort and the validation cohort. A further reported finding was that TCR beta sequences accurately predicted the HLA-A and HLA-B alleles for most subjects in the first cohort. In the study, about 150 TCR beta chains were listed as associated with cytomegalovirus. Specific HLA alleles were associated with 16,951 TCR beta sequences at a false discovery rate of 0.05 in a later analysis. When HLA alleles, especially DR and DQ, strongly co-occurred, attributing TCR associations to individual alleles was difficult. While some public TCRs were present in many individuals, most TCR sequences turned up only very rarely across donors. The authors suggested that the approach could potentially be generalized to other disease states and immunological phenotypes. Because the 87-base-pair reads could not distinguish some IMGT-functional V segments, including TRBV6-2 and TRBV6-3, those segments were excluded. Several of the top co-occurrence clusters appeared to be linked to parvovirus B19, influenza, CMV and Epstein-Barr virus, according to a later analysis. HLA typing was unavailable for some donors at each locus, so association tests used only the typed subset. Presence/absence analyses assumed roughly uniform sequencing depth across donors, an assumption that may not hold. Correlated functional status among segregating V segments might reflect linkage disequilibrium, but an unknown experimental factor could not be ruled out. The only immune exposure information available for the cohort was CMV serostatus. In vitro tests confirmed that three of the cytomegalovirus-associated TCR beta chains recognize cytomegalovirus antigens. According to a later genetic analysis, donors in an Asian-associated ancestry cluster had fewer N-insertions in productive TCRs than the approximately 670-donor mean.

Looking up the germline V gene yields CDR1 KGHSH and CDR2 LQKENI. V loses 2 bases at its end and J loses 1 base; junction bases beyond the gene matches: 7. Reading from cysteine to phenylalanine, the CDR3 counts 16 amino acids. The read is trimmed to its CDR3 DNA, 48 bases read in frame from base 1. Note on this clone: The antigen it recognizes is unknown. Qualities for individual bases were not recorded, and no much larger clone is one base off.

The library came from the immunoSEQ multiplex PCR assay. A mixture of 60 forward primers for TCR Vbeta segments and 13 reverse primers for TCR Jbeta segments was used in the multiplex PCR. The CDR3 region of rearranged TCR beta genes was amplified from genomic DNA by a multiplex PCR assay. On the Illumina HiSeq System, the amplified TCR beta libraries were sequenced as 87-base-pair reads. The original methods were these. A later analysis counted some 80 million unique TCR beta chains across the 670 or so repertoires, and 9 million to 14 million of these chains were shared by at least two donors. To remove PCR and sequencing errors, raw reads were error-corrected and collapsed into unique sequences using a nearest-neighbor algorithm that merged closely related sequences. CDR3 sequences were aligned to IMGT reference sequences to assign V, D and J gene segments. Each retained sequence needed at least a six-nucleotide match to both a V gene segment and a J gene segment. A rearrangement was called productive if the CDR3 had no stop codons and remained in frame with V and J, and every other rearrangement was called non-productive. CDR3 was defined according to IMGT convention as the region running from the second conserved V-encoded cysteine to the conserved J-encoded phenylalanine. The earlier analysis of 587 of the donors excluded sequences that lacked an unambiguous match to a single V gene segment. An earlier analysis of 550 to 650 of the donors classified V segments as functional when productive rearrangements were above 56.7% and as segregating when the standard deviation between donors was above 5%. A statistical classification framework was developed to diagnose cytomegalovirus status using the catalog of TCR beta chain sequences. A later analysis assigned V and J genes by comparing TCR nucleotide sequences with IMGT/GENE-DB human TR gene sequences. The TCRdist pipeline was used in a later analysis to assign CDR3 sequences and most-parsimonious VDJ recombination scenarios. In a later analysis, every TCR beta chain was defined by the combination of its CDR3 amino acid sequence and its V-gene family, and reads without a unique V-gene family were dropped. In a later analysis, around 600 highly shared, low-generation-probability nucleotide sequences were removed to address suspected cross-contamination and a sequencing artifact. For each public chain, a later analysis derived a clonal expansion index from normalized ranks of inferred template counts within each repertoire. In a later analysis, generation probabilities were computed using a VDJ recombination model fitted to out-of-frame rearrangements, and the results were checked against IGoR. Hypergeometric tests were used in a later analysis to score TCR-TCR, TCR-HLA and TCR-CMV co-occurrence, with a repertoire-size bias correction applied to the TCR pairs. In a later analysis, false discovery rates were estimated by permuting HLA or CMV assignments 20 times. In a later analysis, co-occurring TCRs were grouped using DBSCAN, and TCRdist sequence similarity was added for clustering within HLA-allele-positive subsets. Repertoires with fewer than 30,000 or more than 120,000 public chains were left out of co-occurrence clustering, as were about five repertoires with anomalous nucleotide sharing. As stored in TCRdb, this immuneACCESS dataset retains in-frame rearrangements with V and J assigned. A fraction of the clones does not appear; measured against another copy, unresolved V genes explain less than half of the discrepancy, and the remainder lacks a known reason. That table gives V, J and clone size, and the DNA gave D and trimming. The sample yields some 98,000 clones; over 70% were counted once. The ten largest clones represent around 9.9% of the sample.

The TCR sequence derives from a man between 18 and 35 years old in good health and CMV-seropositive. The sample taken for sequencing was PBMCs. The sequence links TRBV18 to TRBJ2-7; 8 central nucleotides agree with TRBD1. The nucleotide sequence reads TGTGCCAGCTCACCAGGCGTTGGGACAGGTTCCTACGAGCAGTACTTC. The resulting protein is CASSPGVGTGSYEQYF.